A single TCR beta chain is shown here with its context. This record belongs to a study of control samples from healthy donors and cancer patients. Generated by immunoSEQ multiplex PCR, the TCRdb table keeps only in-frame clones and is missing some. The sample contains approximately 20,000 clones, 80% to 90% of which appear only once. Germline V gene sequence: CDR1 MNHEY, CDR2 SMNVEV (reference sequence). The CDR3 has 14 amino acids. V lost 8 bases to trimming and J lost 0 bases; unmatched junction nucleotides: 5. The chain carries TRBV27 and TRBJ2-7; 9 bases are shared with TRBD2. The sequencing sample was made of PBMCs. The clonotype comes from a woman in her seventies with lung cancer. The CDR3 sequence: CASSFSGSSYEQYF. CDR3 bases: TGTGCCAGCTCTTTTAGCGGGAGCTCCTACGAGCAGTACTTC.